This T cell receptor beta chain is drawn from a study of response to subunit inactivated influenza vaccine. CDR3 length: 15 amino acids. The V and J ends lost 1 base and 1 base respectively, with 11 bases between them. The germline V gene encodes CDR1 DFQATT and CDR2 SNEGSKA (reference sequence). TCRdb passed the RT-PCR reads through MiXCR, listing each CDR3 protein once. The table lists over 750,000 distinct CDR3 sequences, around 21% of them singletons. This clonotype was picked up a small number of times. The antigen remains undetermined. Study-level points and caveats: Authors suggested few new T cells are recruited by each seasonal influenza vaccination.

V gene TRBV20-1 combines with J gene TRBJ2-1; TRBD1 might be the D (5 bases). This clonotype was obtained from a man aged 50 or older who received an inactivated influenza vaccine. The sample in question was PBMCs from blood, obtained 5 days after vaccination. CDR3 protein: CSARVPKGSYNEQFF. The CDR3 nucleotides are TGCAGTGCTAGAGTTCCGAAGGGGTCCTACAATGAGCAGTTCTTC.